This note documents a single T cell receptor (beta chain) sequence. Different DNA sequences within this sample yield the same CDR3. This record belongs to a study of shared clonotypes between healthy human individuals. Assay: immunoSEQ multiplex PCR; the TCRdb copy retains only in-frame clones and omits some. The sample yields some 2,500,000 clones, about 90% seen once. CDR1 and CDR2 (germline): SGHTA, FQGTGA. This CDR3 is built from 16 residues. Between the trimmed V and J ends, which lost 3 bases and 0 bases, there was a span of 12 bases. Caucasian adults living in Nashville, Tennessee, provided all samples.

This receptor was taken from a man in his late teens or twenties in good health. Some clones in this sample may be carry-over from other donors' samples. The specimen sequenced was naive CD4+ T cells from PBMCs. The subset: CD45RA+ positively selected. The chain uses TRBV7-3 and TRBJ2-1, with a tentative D call TRBD2 (7 bases). CDR3 loop: CASSFGGASSYNEQFF. The CDR3 DNA sequence: TGTGCCAGCAGCTTTGGGGGGGCGAGCTCCTACAATGAGCAGTTCTTC.